This TCR beta chain was captured in a study of control samples from healthy donors and cancer patients. The data were produced by immunoSEQ multiplex PCR, yet TCRdb's version contains in-frame clones alone and is incomplete. The repertoire holds about 120,000 clones, with approximately 90% as singletons. Germline V CDR1 and CDR2: SGHTA, FQGNSA. V was pared by 3 bases and J by 9 bases, with 24 bases between. This CDR3 is 17 amino acids long. The sample was blood. V gene TRBV7-2 combines with J gene TRBJ1-3; the D is unclear. The clonotype originates from a man between 40 and 49 years old in good health. As DNA, the CDR3 is TGTGCCAGCAGCTTCGAGGGTGCCATCCCCCCGGCAGGCACCATATATTTT. It encodes CASSFEGAIPPAGTIYF.